This T cell receptor beta chain was identified during a study of technical replicates of blood from a handful of donors. Trimming removed 4 bases from V and 5 bases from J; junction bases left unmatched: 7. The CDR3 has 14 residues. Looked up from germline, CDR1 is SGHRS and CDR2 is YFSETQ. Assay used: immunoSEQ multiplex PCR; TCRdb lists only in-frame clones, some missing. The sample holds about 59,000 clones, 93% seen once. This clonotype was obtained from a human donor in good health. Some clones in this sample may be carry-over from other donors' samples. The specimen was PBMCs. The chain joins TRBV5-1 to TRBJ2-5; TRBD2 matches at 8 bases. The CDR3, as DNA: TGCGCCAGCAGCCCCAGCGGGAGAGGGGAGACCCAGTACTTC. This gives the protein CASSPSGRGETQYF. The variable domain in full, with the rest retrieved from reference TRBV5-1 and TRBJ2-5, is KAGVTQTPRYLIKTRGQQVTLSCSPISGHRSVSWYQQTPGQGLQFLFEYFSETQRNKGNFPGRFSGRQFSNSRSEMNVSTLELGDSALYLCASSPSGRGETQYFGPGTRLLVL.